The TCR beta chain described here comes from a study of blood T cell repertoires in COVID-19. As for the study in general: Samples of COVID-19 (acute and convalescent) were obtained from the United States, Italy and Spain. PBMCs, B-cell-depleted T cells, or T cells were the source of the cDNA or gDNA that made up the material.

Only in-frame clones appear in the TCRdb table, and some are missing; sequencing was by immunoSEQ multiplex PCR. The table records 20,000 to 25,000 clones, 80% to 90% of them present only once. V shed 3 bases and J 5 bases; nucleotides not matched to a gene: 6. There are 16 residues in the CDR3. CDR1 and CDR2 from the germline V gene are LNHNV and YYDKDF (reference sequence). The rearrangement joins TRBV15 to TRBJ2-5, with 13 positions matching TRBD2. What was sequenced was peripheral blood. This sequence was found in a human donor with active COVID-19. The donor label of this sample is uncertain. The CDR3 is CATSSGLAGEVETQYF. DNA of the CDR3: TGTGCCACCAGCAGCGGACTAGCGGGAGAGGTGGAGACCCAGTACTTC.